This T cell receptor beta chain comes out of a study of blood T cell repertoires in COVID-19. The wider study: PBMCs, B-cell-depleted T cells, or T cells were the source of the cDNA or gDNA that made up the material.

In the original workflow: Reference gene primer amplification gave estimated nucleated cell counts. The assay was immunoSEQ multiplex PCR, and TCRdb's table has in-frame clones only and misses some. That table gives V, J and clone size, and the DNA gave D and trimming. The sample contains about 210,000 clones, 89% of which appear only once. The receptor's source is a woman aged 40 to 50 with acute or convalescent COVID-19. The source material was peripheral blood.

The CDR3 loop is CASRSSYNSPLHF. DNA for the CDR3: TGTGCCAGCCGCAGCTCCTATAATTCACCCCTCCACTTT. The genes are TRBV2 and TRBJ1-6; the D is unclear. V dropped 8 bases and J dropped 0 bases, with 5 bases sitting between them. This CDR3 has 13 residues. Per the germline V gene, CDR1 is SNHLY and CDR2 is FYNNEI. The variable domain in full, with the rest retrieved from reference TRBV2 and TRBJ1-6, is EPEVTQTPSHQVTQMGQEVILRCVPISNHLYFYWYRQILGQKVEFLVSFYNNEISEKSEIFDDQFSVERPDGSNFTLKIRSTKLEDSAMYFCASRSSYNSPLHFGNGTRLTVT.